Ten or more counts support the clone carrying this T cell receptor (beta chain). Trimming cost V 3 bases and J 2 bases, with 5 bases left between them. The CDR3 is 13 amino acids. CDR1 SGDLS and CDR2 YYNGEE come from the germline V gene. This sample is drawn from a study of blood T cells in healthy people across ages. There were healthy Caucasian individuals from Russia, aged about 6 to 95, serving as donors. With a J-beta primer mix and a sample-barcoded 5' primer, a second PCR ran about 7 to 12 cycles. Samples each returned at least 2.5 million CDR3-containing paired-end reads. TCRdb used MiXCR to reprocess the 5' RACE reads, holding one entry per CDR3 protein. Of around 1,000,000 distinct CDR3 sequences in the sample, approximately 26% are singletons; the top ten hold approximately 0.75%. The data were also submitted as part of a second study, on T cells of mothers and their children. As reported in that work: Added by the second PCR's M1S primer were sample barcodes and 2-4 random nucleotides.

The TCR comes from a girl aged 2 to 10 in good health. The genes are TRBV9 and TRBJ2-2, with D unresolved. Sequencing used blood. CDR3 residues: CASSGANTGELFF. The CDR3 DNA reads as TGTGCCAGCAGCGGCGCAAACACCGGGGAGCTGTTTTTT.